This entry lists 13 T cell receptor beta chains sequenced from one sample in a study of T cells after yellow fever vaccination. TCRdb fed the 5' RACE reads into MiXCR, producing one record per CDR3 protein. The sample consists of a few hundred thousand distinct CDR3 sequences, around 7% of them appearing once. Sequenced material: PBMCs, taken about 49 days after the first yellow fever vaccination. The receptors derive from a man aged 18 to 30 who received the YFV17D yellow fever vaccine.

In its sample, this clonotype was seen many times. The gene calls are TRBV28 and TRBJ1-1; possibly TRBD1 for D (5 bases). CDR1 and CDR2 from the germline V gene are MDHEN and SYDVKM. The CDR3 runs 13 residues. The ends were cut back, 3 bases at V and 5 bases at J, with 10 bases in the middle. The CDR3 loop is CASSFPGGTEAFF. Written as DNA, the CDR3 is TGTGCCAGCAGTTTTCCCGGGGGTACTGAAGCTTTCTTT.

The chain employs TRBV11-2 and TRBJ2-7, with a possible D match to TRBD2 (5 bases). This CDR3 comprises 12 residues. Germline CDR1 reads SGHAT; CDR2 reads FQNNGV. V gave up 5 bases and J gave up 7 bases, with 12 bases separating them. The CDR3 protein is CASSLSGWEQYF. The CDR3, as DNA: TGTGCCAGCAGCCTATCGGGGTGGGAGCAGTACTTC.

The chain is built from TRBV6-1 and TRBJ1-5; D might be TRBD1 (5 bases). V lost 7 bases and J 4 bases, leaving 14 bases between the germline ends. The CDR3 covers 14 residues. Germline CDR1 MNHNS, CDR2 SASEGT. The CDR3 here is CASTPGGLNQPQHF. CDR3 coding DNA: TGTGCCAGCACCCCTGGGGGTTTAAATCAGCCCCAGCATTTT.

The sample holds a few counts of this clonotype. The chain links TRBV5-4 to TRBJ2-1, with no clear D. The CDR3 runs to 17 residues. CDR1 and CDR2 from the germline V gene are SGHNT and YYREEE (reference sequence). V was shortened by 4 bases and J by 1 base, with 18 bases between the two germline ends. The CDR3 sequence: CASSPTGQLFSYNEQFF. The CDR3, as DNA: TGTGCCAGCAGCCCTACGGGCCAGCTATTTTCCTACAATGAGCAGTTCTTC.

This clonotype occurred many times. The rearrangement links TRBV11-2 to TRBJ1-2; D possibly corresponds to TRBD1 (5 bases). The CDR3 has 12 amino acids. The germline gives CDR1 SGHAT, CDR2 FQNNGV. Trimming took off 5 bases at V and 11 bases at J, with 15 bases between the two ends. The CDR3 DNA reads as TGTGCCAGCAGCCGGGACCCGCGGAGGTACACCTTC. It translates to CASSRDPRRYTF.

V usage is TRBV19 and J usage is TRBJ2-7; 8 bases match TRBD2. The germline CDR1 and CDR2 sequences are LNHDA and SQIVND (reference sequence). This CDR3 is 14 amino acids long. V dropped 5 bases and J dropped 4; count of bases not matched to a gene: 7. DNA of the CDR3: TGTGCCAGTAGTCTTAGCGGGGACGGATACGAGCAGTACTTC. This codes for CASSLSGDGYEQYF.

This clonotype came up a few times. V usage is TRBV7-3 and J usage is TRBJ1-1; the match to TRBD1 covers 7 bases. V was clipped by 8 bases and J by 1 base; unmatched bases: 7. Germline values: CDR1 SGHTA, CDR2 FQGTGA. This CDR3 comprises 14 residues. The DNA of the CDR3 is TGTGCCAGCTCCAAGGGGGCAGAGAACACTGAAGCTTTCTTT. Translated: CASSKGAENTEAFF.

This clonotype was counted many times. This chain's CDR3 is CATRGTGNTDTQYF. Written as DNA, the CDR3 is TGTGCCACCAGGGGGACAGGGAACACAGATACGCAGTATTTT. The rearrangement joins TRBV24-1 to TRBJ2-3; 9 bases are a match to TRBD1. Germline CDR1 is KGHDR and CDR2 is SFDVKD. This CDR3 comprises 14 residues. V was pared by 7 bases and J by 2 bases, with 3 bases of the junction left unmatched.

This chain uses TRBV5-1 with TRBJ2-5; D might be TRBD1 (6 bases). Deletions cut 3 bases from V and 4 bases from J, with 10 bases between. CDR3 length: 13 residues. CDR1 and CDR2 (germline): SGHRS, YFSETQ. In nucleotides, the CDR3 is TGCGCCAGCAGCTGTGGGGGCGGAGAGACCCAGTACTTC. Translating it yields CASSCGGGETQYF.

This chain joins TRBV7-2 and TRBJ2-2; D uncertain. The germline gives CDR1 SGHTA, CDR2 FQGNSA. The CDR3 totals 13 residues. The ends were cut back, 3 bases at V and 5 bases at J, with 7 bases in the middle. CDR3 DNA: TGTGCCAGCAGCTTGATCCCTACCGGGGAGCTGTTTTTT. Translated: CASSLIPTGELFF.

The CDR3 is CASSEPFRNTIYF. The CDR3 bases are TGCGCCAGCAGTGAACCATTTAGAAACACCATATATTTT. The gene calls are TRBV10-2 and TRBJ1-3; D unresolved. Germline values: CDR1 WSHSY, CDR2 SAAADI. CDR3 length: 13 amino acids. Trimming removed 3 bases from V and 5 bases from J, with 8 bases in between.

The rearrangement joins TRBV6-5 to TRBJ1-2, with 7 bases fitting TRBD1. The germline V gene has CDR1 MNHEY and CDR2 SVGAGI. This CDR3 region has 15 residues. The ends lost 3 bases at V and 8 bases at J; junction bases unmatched: 12. This chain's CDR3 is CASSYLVDRVGGYTF. The DNA of the CDR3 is TGTGCCAGCAGTTATTTGGTCGACAGGGTGGGGGGCTACACCTTC.

This clonotype occurred many times. The chain is built from TRBV4-2 and TRBJ2-5; D call uncertain. Germline values: CDR1 LGHNA, CDR2 YNFKEQ. The CDR3 runs 13 residues. The V end was cut by 0 bases, the J end by 3 bases, with 5 bases between. The CDR3 DNA reads TGTGCCAGCAGCCAAGATCGCAAAGAGACCCAGTACTTC. The encoded protein is CASSQDRKETQYF.